This TCR beta chain is drawn from a study of long-term antiretroviral therapy in people with HIV. Findings and caveats of the study: Viral resistance, ART adherence and therapy changes all lacked available data.

Trimming pared 6 bases from V and 3 bases from J, leaving 15 bases between. CDR3 length: 15 residues. The V gene's germline CDR1 is LGHNA and CDR2 YNFKEQ. Remarks on this clone: Its specificity is not known.

Running of the v3.0 immunoSEQ assay took place at survey level. Profiled with immunoSEQ multiplex PCR; TCRdb holds only in-frame clones, not every one. The sample has about 25,000 clones, approximately 86% seen once. The J gene is TRBJ1-3, the V gene TRBV4-2; D is undetermined. This sample comprised unsorted PBMCs, obtained around 4.5 years after starting antiretroviral therapy. The receptor was isolated from a man aged 25 to 40 with HIV. This CDR3 is CASSPRLGNGNTIYF. CDR3 sequence (DNA): TGTGCCAGCAGTCCCCGGCTGGGTAATGGAAACACCATATATTTT.